The source of this T cell receptor beta chain is a study of cytomegalovirus exposure and HLA in healthy donors. Study results and limitations: TRBV6-2, TRBV6-3 and other indistinguishable V segments were excluded.

A note on this clone: Its antigen remains unknown.

Germline loops: CDR1 MNHEY, CDR2 SVGAGI. The V end lost 0 bases, the J end lost 6 bases, and 12 bases lay between the germline ends. The CDR3 contains 15 residues. In the PCR, 60 Vbeta and 13 Jbeta primers were used. The data were produced by immunoSEQ multiplex PCR, yet TCRdb's version contains in-frame clones alone and is incomplete. This sample yields approximately 160,000 clones, of which roughly 74% are seen a single time; around 4.6% belongs to the top ten. The sequenced sample was PBMCs. The rearrangement uses TRBV6-5 and TRBJ1-5; a weak D match, TRBD1 (6 bases). The clonotype was recovered from a male donor in good health and CMV-seronegative. The CDR3 protein is CASSYSRTGRQPQHF. CDR3 sequence (DNA): TGTGCCAGCAGTTACTCGAGAACAGGGCGTCAGCCCCAGCATTTT.